A single sample is the source of the 5 T cell receptor beta chains below, sequenced in a study of blood T cell repertoires in COVID-19. The repertoire was sequenced with immunoSEQ multiplex PCR; TCRdb's copy has only in-frame clones and lacks some. The table records about 360,000 clones, 80% to 90% of them present only once. Sequencing input: peripheral blood. The origin of the receptors is a woman aged 60-70 years with COVID-19, enrolled during active disease.

The V and J genes are TRBV27 and TRBJ2-7; TRBD2 aligns across 13 bases. Per germline, CDR1 MNHEY and CDR2 SMNVEV (reference sequence). Trimming took 1 base from V and 6 from J; bases not matched to a gene: 21. CDR3 length equals 21 residues. The CDR3 protein is CASSLLLYTGTSGDRRGEQYF. For the CDR3, the DNA is TGTGCCAGCAGTTTATTATTATACACCGGGACTAGCGGGGATCGAAGAGGCGAGCAGTACTTC.

The J gene is TRBJ2-5, the V gene TRBV9; a possible D gene is TRBD2 (6 bases). This CDR3 has 15 amino acids. Germline V CDR1 and CDR2: SGDLS, YYNGEE. Trimming shortened V by 7 bases and J by 2 bases, and 18 bases separated the two germline ends. In DNA form, the CDR3 reads TGTGCCAGCTCTAAGGGAGACGGGGGTCAAGAGACCCAGTACTTC. Amino acid sequence: CASSKGDGGQETQYF. Complete variable domain (other parts from reference TRBV9 and TRBJ2-5): DSGVTQTPKHLITATGQRVTLRCSPRSGDLSVYWYQQSLDQGLQFLIQYYNGEERAKGNILERFSAQQFPDLHSELNLSSLELGDSALYFCASSKGDGGQETQYFGPGTRLLVL.

The CDR3 loop reads CASKIQGEAFF. DNA for the CDR3: TGTGCCAGTAAGATCCAGGGAGAAGCTTTCTTT. V and J are TRBV19 and TRBJ1-1, with a tentative D call TRBD1 (5 bases). Per germline, CDR1 LNHDA and CDR2 SQIVND (reference sequence). Trimming cost V 7 bases and J 8 bases, with 11 bases left between them. The CDR3 consists of 11 residues.

V gene TRBV23-1 combines with J gene TRBJ2-1, with TRBD2 matching over 9 bases. TRBV23-1 qualifies as an ORF whose function is uncertain. J lost 5 bases, V lost 3 bases, and 14 bases had no gene match. The length of the CDR3 is 18 residues. CDR3 sequence reads: CASSHTRAGGRMNNEQFF. CDR3 nucleotide sequence: TGCGCCAGCAGTCACACCAGGGCGGGGGGGAGGATGAACAATGAGCAGTTCTTC.

The rearrangement links TRBV3-1 (or the pseudogene TRBV3-2) to TRBJ1-5; no definite D call. The CDR3 runs 14 residues. V dropped 4 bases and J dropped 1 base, with 8 bases sitting between them. Germline CDR1 reads LGHDT; CDR2 reads YNNKEL (reference sequence). The CDR3 loop is CASSLEGSNQPQHF. In nucleotides, the CDR3 is TGTGCCAGCAGCCTCGAGGGAAGCAATCAGCCCCAGCATTTT.